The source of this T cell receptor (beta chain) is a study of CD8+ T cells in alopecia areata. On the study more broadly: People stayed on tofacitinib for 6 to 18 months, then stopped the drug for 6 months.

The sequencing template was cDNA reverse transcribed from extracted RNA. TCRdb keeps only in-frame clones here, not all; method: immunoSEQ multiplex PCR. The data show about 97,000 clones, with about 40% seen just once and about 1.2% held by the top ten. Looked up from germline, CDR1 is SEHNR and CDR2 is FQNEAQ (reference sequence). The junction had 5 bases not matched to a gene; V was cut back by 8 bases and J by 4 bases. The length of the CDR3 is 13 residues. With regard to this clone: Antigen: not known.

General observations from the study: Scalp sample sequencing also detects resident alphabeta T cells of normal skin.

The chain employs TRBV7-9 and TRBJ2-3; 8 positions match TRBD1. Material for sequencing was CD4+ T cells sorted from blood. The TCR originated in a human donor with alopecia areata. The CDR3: CASSRTGPDTQYF. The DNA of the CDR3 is TGTGCCAGCTCCCGGACAGGGCCAGATACGCAGTATTTT.